The rows below give T cell receptor beta chains drawn from one sample of a study of blood T cells in healthy people across ages. TCRdb passed the 5' RACE reads through MiXCR, listing each CDR3 protein once. The table lists 750,000 to 950,000 distinct CDR3 sequences, roughly 50% of them singletons, with under 50% in the top ten. Sequencing was carried out using blood. Source of these receptors: a man older than 75 in good health. CDR3s include the opening cysteine and the closing phenylalanine or tryptophan. A D gene is named only where the DNA matches it firmly. Part of the rows lack a size; the others show once, few, many or a class for expanded clones.

TRBV20-1	.	.	TRBJ2-2	TGCAGTGGGTTCGCGGGTCAGAACACCGGGGAGCTGTTTTTT	CSGFAGQNTGELFF
TRBV12-3/TRBV12-4	.	.	TRBJ2-1	TGTGCCAGCAGTGTAGCGCTCGAAGGGGAGCAGTTCTTC	CASSVALEGEQFF
TRBV10-3	.	.	TRBJ2-7	TGTGCCATCGGGATTGGGGGGAGGAAGATAGACGAGCAGTACTTC	CAIGIGGRKIDEQYF
TRBV28	TRBD1	.	TRBJ2-7	TGTGCCAGCAGTTTATCACAGGGGTGGTACGAGCAGTACTTC	CASSLSQGWYEQYF
TRBV5-1	TRBD1	.	TRBJ2-1	TGCGCCAGCAGCACCCAACCGGGACAGGGCTACAATGAGCAGTTCTTC	CASSTQPGQGYNEQFF
TRBV25-1	.	many	TRBJ2-7	TGTGCCAGCAGCCAGGTCGGCGAGCAGTACTTC	CASSQVGEQYF
TRBV20-1	.	.	TRBJ2-2	TGCAGTGCTAGAGACCCGACCGGGCGGCGAAACACCGGGGAGCTGTTTTTT	CSARDPTGRRNTGELFF
TRBV27	.	.	TRBJ2-4	TGTGCCAGCAGTTTATCAGTTGGGGGGCTAGCCAAAAACATTCAGTACTTC	CASSLSVGGLAKNIQYF
TRBV2	.	.	TRBJ2-7	TGTGCCAGCAGTGAAAACGGCGTCCCCTACGAGCAGTACTTC	CASSENGVPYEQYF
TRBV4-2	.	few	TRBJ2-7	TGTGCCAGCAGCCAGCCTTCCGGGGCCCCCTACGAGCAGTACTTC	CASSQPSGAPYEQYF
TRBV9	.	.	TRBJ1-4	TGTGCCAGCAGCCGCCCGGAGGGGAATATGGAAAAACTGTTTTTT	CASSRPEGNMEKLFF
TRBV7-9	.	.	TRBJ2-3	TGTGCCAGCAGCTCCCCACTAGGCGTCACAGATACGCAGTATTTT	CASSSPLGVTDTQYF
TRBV6-2/TRBV6-3	.	.	TRBJ2-1	TGTGCCAGCAGTTACCGCCTCATAAGGGAGCAGTTCTTC	CASSYRLIREQFF
TRBV20-1	.	few	TRBJ2-1	TGCAGTGCTAGTCTACCAAACGGTGAGCAGTTCTTC	CSASLPNGEQFF
TRBV20-1	TRBD2	.	TRBJ2-7	TGCAGTGCAACGGGACTAGCGGGAGGGCTTCTCGACGAGCAGTACTTC	CSATGLAGGLLDEQYF
TRBV12-3/TRBV12-4	TRBD1	.	TRBJ1-2	TGTGCCAGCAGGTCGTGGAGGATTGGACAGGGGCGCGATGGCTACACCTTC	CASRSWRIGQGRDGYTF
TRBV2	TRBD2	.	TRBJ2-3	TGTGCCACTGGACTAGCCCGAGAGGACAGAGACGCGTATTTT	CATGLAREDRDAYF
TRBV7-9	TRBD1	few	TRBJ1-2	TGTGCCAGCAGCCGGACAGGGGGCGAGTATGGCTACACCTTC	CASSRTGGEYGYTF
TRBV3-1	TRBD1	.	TRBJ1-1	TGTGCCAGCAGCCTCCTCGGACAGGGTAAAGCTTTCTTT	CASSLLGQGKAFF
TRBV6-2/TRBV6-3	TRBD2	.	TRBJ2-1	TGTGCCAGCAGTTACACCACGGGACTAGCGGCAGGGGGGGATGAGCAGTTCTTC	CASSYTTGLAAGGDEQFF
TRBV6-1	.	few	TRBJ1-2	TGTGCCAGTAGTGAAGCAAGCCAGACAAGGAGCTACACCTTC	CASSEASQTRSYTF
TRBV6-5	.	.	TRBJ2-7	TGTGCCAGCAGACGGGACTCCTGGGGGTCCTCCTGCGAGCAGTACTTC	CASRRDSWGSSCEQYF
TRBV5-1	TRBD2	few	TRBJ2-3	TGCGCCAGCAGCCTGACTAGCGGTTCTAGCACAGATACGCAGTATTTT	CASSLTSGSSTDTQYF
TRBV6-1	TRBD1	.	TRBJ2-5	TGTGCCAGCAGTATTCAGGGGGCGCTAGGAGAGACCCAGTACTTC	CASSIQGALGETQYF
TRBV6-1	TRBD1	few	TRBJ1-1	TGTGCCAGCAGTGATCGGACAGGGTGGAGCACTGAAGCTTTCTTT	CASSDRTGWSTEAFF
TRBV7-2	.	.	TRBJ2-1	TGTGCCAGCAGCTCTACTAGATATGAGCAGTTCTTC	CASSSTRYEQFF
TRBV5-5	.	.	TRBJ1-1	TGTGCCAGCGCCCAGGTTCAGGCTGAAGCTTTCTTT	CASAQVQAEAFF
TRBV11-2	TRBD2	few	TRBJ2-1	TGTGCCAGCAGCTTAGATGGGGGGGTGTACAATGAGCAGTTCTTC	CASSLDGGVYNEQFF